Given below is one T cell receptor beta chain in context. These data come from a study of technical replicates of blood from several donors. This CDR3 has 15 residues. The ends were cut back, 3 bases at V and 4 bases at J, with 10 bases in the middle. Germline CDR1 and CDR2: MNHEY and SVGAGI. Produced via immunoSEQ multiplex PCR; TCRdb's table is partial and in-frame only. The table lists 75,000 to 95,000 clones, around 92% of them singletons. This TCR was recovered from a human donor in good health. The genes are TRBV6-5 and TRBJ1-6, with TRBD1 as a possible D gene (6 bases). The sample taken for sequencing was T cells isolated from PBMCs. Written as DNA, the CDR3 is TGTGCCAGCAGTTATAACAGGGATTATAATTCACCCCTCCACTTT. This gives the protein CASSYNRDYNSPLHF.